The rows below give T cell receptor beta chains drawn from one sample of a study of PD-1 blockade in classical Hodgkin lymphoma. The repertoire was sequenced with immunoSEQ multiplex PCR; TCRdb's copy has only in-frame clones and lacks some. Counted here are more than 12,000 clones, about nine tenths occurring once; the ten biggest clones make up around 20%. The sequencing used CD8+ T cells from blood, collected before the fourth cycle of nivolumab. Receptors were obtained from a human donor with classical Hodgkin lymphoma. Both conserved end residues are part of each CDR3. Each record gives: D gene, clone size, J gene, V gene, CDR3 protein, CDR3 DNA. D genes are given only for firm matches. The size of a clone is reported for some rows only, either as once, few or many, or as a class for expanded clones.

TRBD2 NA TRBJ2-1 TRBV11-2 CASSSPSGRGRYNEQFF TGTGCCAGCAGCTCCCCTAGCGGGAGGGGACGGTACAATGAGCAGTTCTTC
TRBD2 NA TRBJ2-3 TRBV7-8 CASSLVGLADTDTQYF TGTGCCAGCAGCTTAGTGGGACTAGCGGACACAGATACGCAGTATTTT
TRBD1 NA TRBJ2-7 TRBV2 CASIGGYYEQYF TGTGCCAGCATAGGGGGCTACTACGAGCAGTACTTC
NA medium-sized TRBJ1-2 TRBV27 CASSLSAQGDYGYTF TGTGCCAGCAGTTTATCTGCCCAGGGTGACTATGGCTACACCTTC
NA NA TRBJ2-5 TRBV27 CASREQGRVETQYF TGTGCCAGCAGGGAACAGGGCCGGGTGGAGACCCAGTACTTC
NA few TRBJ2-7 TRBV10-2 CASSPSLPAYEQYF TGCGCCAGCAGCCCTTCCCTCCCAGCCTACGAGCAGTACTTC
TRBD2 NA TRBJ2-7 TRBV30 CAWRLAGYYEQYF TGTGCCTGGAGACTAGCGGGCTACTACGAGCAGTACTTC
NA NA TRBJ2-1 TRBV5-6 CASSAYNEQFF TGTGCCAGCAGCGCCTACAATGAGCAGTTCTTC
NA NA TRBJ1-5 TRBV2 CASSEAVTYNQPQHF TGTGCCAGCAGTGAGGCCGTAACCTACAATCAGCCCCAGCATTTT
NA NA TRBJ2-1 TRBV6-5 CASSYGTYNEQFF TGTGCCAGCAGTTACGGGACCTACAATGAGCAGTTCTTC
NA few TRBJ2-7 TRBV7-3 CASSLGGAGEQYF TGTGCCAGCAGCTTAGGAGGGGCGGGCGAGCAGTACTTC
TRBD1 NA TRBJ2-5 TRBV27 CASSPTGDQETQYF TGTGCCAGCAGTCCGACAGGGGACCAAGAGACCCAGTACTTC
NA NA TRBJ2-7 TRBV9 CASSEGQHTSYEQYF TGTGCCAGCAGCGAGGGGCAACATACCTCCTACGAGCAGTACTTC
NA few TRBJ2-7 TRBV19 CASSAGSAYEQYF TGTGCCAGTAGTGCGGGCAGCGCCTACGAGCAGTACTTC
NA NA TRBJ2-3 TRBV28 CASTPYRQGTDTQYF TGTGCCAGCACCCCTTACCGGCAGGGCACAGATACGCAGTATTTT
NA NA TRBJ1-2 TRBV28 CASSFSPDYGYTF TGTGCCAGCAGTTTTTCCCCGGACTATGGCTACACCTTC
TRBD1 NA TRBJ2-1 TRBV11-1 CASSHRDSFEQFF TGTGCCAGCAGTCACCGGGACAGCTTTGAGCAGTTCTTC
TRBD2 NA TRBJ2-1 TRBV5-4 CATDGTSADNEQFF TGTGCCACGGACGGGACTAGCGCTGACAATGAGCAGTTCTTC
NA NA TRBJ2-7 TRBV5-4 CASSHGPPYEQYF TGTGCCAGCAGCCACGGACCACCCTACGAGCAGTACTTC
TRBD1 NA TRBJ2-5 TRBV29-1 CSVVQTGGAETQYF TGCAGCGTTGTCCAGACAGGGGGCGCGGAGACCCAGTACTTC
TRBD1 NA TRBJ1-5 TRBV4-1 CASSHGPGQGVQPQHF TGCGCCAGCAGCCATGGACCGGGACAGGGTGTTCAGCCCCAGCATTTT
TRBD2 NA TRBJ2-7 TRBV27 CASSLGLAYEQYF TGTGCCAGCAGTTTAGGACTAGCCTACGAGCAGTACTTC
NA NA TRBJ2-1 TRBV5-5 CASSLVAGDEQFF TGTGCCAGCAGCTTGGTGGCAGGGGATGAGCAGTTCTTC
TRBD2 NA TRBJ2-7 TRBV27 CATTGTSGPGQYF TGTGCCACAACCGGGACTAGCGGGCCGGGGCAGTACTTC
TRBD1 NA TRBJ2-7 TRBV25-1 CASSGDRPYEQYF TGTGCCAGCAGTGGGGACAGGCCCTACGAGCAGTACTTC
TRBD2 NA TRBJ2-4 TRBV27 CASRLAGGGDIQYF TGTGCCAGCAGGCTAGCGGGAGGGGGGGACATTCAGTACTTC
NA NA TRBJ2-5 TRBV2 CANNRATQETQYF TGTGCCAACAACAGGGCGACCCAAGAGACCCAGTACTTC
NA NA TRBJ1-1 TRBV7-9 CASSSPQMMNTEAFF TGTGCCAGCAGCTCCCCCCAAATGATGAACACTGAAGCTTTCTTT
TRBD1 NA TRBJ1-5 TRBV7-8 CASSLPGTGAHQPQHF TGTGCCAGCAGCTTACCCGGGACAGGGGCCCACCAGCCCCAGCATTTT
NA once TRBJ2-2 TRBV6-5 CASSYAPGTGELFF TGTGCCAGCAGTTACGCCCCGGGCACCGGGGAGCTGTTTTTT
TRBD2 once TRBJ2-3 TRBV7-9 CASSLPIGAGVGDTQYF TGTGCCAGCAGCCTCCCAATCGGGGCGGGAGTGGGGGATACGCAGTATTTT
NA NA TRBJ2-2 TRBV19 CASSTRDGITGELFF TGTGCCAGTAGTACCCGGGACGGGATCACCGGGGAGCTGTTTTTT
NA NA TRBJ2-7 TRBV11-2 CASSLSFYEQYF TGTGCCAGCAGCTTATCGTTCTACGAGCAGTACTTC
NA hyperexpanded TRBJ1-3 TRBV5-6 CASSLGSGTGNTIYF TGTGCCAGCAGCTTGGGGTCTGGGACTGGAAACACCATATATTTT
NA NA TRBJ1-5 TRBV28 CASSFGAANQPQHF TGTGCCAGCAGTTTTGGGGCAGCAAATCAGCCCCAGCATTTT
NA NA TRBJ2-1 TRBV28 CASSLGSSYNEQFF TGTGCCAGCAGTTTAGGCAGCTCCTACAATGAGCAGTTCTTC
NA NA TRBJ1-5 TRBV27 CASSSQPTGPNQPQHF TGTGCCAGCAGTTCCCAACCGACAGGCCCCAATCAGCCCCAGCATTTT
NA NA TRBJ2-1 TRBV7-9 CASSLSGLGEFF TGTGCCAGCAGCTTGAGCGGTTTGGGGGAGTTCTTC
TRBD1 NA TRBJ1-1 TRBV19 CASKQGTVTEAFF TGTGCCAGTAAACAGGGGACGGTCACTGAAGCTTTCTTT